The 15 T cell receptor beta chains below come from one sample, sequenced in a study of control samples from healthy donors and cancer patients. Measured with immunoSEQ multiplex PCR; TCRdb has only the in-frame clones, and not every one. The table includes approximately 71,000 clones, roughly 89% detected once. The sample was PBMCs. These receptors were collected from a man in his fifties or sixties with lung cancer.

The gene calls are TRBV4-1 and TRBJ2-5, with D tentatively TRBD2 (7 bases). With 3 bases removed from V and 1 base from J, the gap between germline ends came to 15 bases. Germline loops: CDR1 MGHRA, CDR2 YSYEKL. The CDR3 extends over 16 amino acids. The CDR3 spells CASSQPGGDTQETQYF. DNA for the CDR3: TGCGCCAGCAGCCAGCCTGGGGGGGACACCCAAGAGACCCAGTACTTC.

V usage is TRBV15 and J usage is TRBJ2-5; 15 positions agree with TRBD2. CDR3 length: 16 amino acids. Germline-derived CDR1 and CDR2 are LNHNV and YYDKDF (reference sequence). V gave up 3 bases and J gave up 6 bases; unmatched junction bases: 5. Here the CDR3 reads CATSRGLAGGTQTQYF. CDR3 in DNA: TGTGCCACCAGCAGGGGACTAGCGGGGGGCACTCAGACCCAGTACTTC.

The chain couples TRBV7-9 to TRBJ1-2; D ambiguous. This CDR3 contains 13 residues. V shed 4 bases and J shed 8 bases, with 14 bases lying between them. The germline V gene has CDR1 SEHNR and CDR2 FQNEAQ (reference sequence). The CDR3: CASSSGRQEGYTF. The CDR3 DNA reads TGTGCCAGCAGCTCTGGACGGCAGGAAGGCTACACCTTC.

A single count supports this clone. V is TRBV6-1 and J is TRBJ1-2; the match to TRBD1 covers 7 bases. The germline CDR1 and CDR2 sequences are MNHNS and SASEGT. This CDR3 contains 18 residues. V was clipped by 4 bases and J by 0 bases; unmatched bases: 14. CDR3 coding DNA: TGTGCCAGCAGTGTAGTGGGAGGGGGCGCCGGAGCTAACTATGGCTACACCTTC. Its translation: CASSVVGGGAGANYGYTF.

The chain joins TRBV7-2 to TRBJ1-4; D might be TRBD1 (5 bases). CDR3 length: 14 amino acids. Germline CDR1 SGHTA, CDR2 FQGNSA. V dropped 1 base and J dropped 4 bases, with 7 bases sitting between them. Here the CDR3 DNA reads TGTGCCAGCAGCTTAGGGGGGAGTAATGAAAAACTGTTTTTT. Amino acid sequence: CASSLGGSNEKLFF.

The V and J genes are TRBV7-3 and TRBJ1-6; 8 bases match TRBD1. V shed 1 base and J 9 bases; nucleotides not matched to a gene: 5. This CDR3 has 15 amino acids. CDR1 and CDR2 (germline): SGHTA, FQGTGA. The CDR3 protein is CASSLNGRGLSPLHF. The CDR3 bases are TGTGCCAGCAGCTTAAATGGCAGGGGGCTTTCACCCCTCCACTTT. The full variable domain, in which reference TRBV7-3 and TRBJ1-6 provide the parts outside the CDR3, is GAGVSQTPSNKVTEKGKYVELRCDPISGHTALYWYRQSLGQGPEFLIYFQGTGAADDSGLPNDRFFAVRPEGSVSTLKIQRTERGDSAVYLCASSLNGRGLSPLHFGNGTRLTVT.

V is TRBV15 and J is TRBJ2-3; 7 nucleotides align to TRBD1. Trimming cost V 3 bases and J 2 bases; bases outside gene matches: 5. The CDR3 is 15 amino acids. Germline assignment: CDR1 LNHNV and CDR2 YYDKDF (reference sequence). The CDR3 protein is CATSSWGQPTDTQYF. CDR3 nucleotides: TGTGCCACCAGCAGCTGGGGACAGCCCACAGATACGCAGTATTTT.

The rearrangement joins TRBV7-8 to TRBJ1-4, with 8 positions matching TRBD1. The CDR3 has 16 amino acids. Trimming cost V 5 bases and J 7 bases; bases outside gene matches: 12. From germline, CDR1 is SGHVS and CDR2 FQNEAQ. This CDR3 is CASSPGTGLVGEKLFF. The CDR3 nucleotides read TGTGCCAGCAGCCCCGGGACAGGCCTAGTGGGTGAAAAACTGTTTTTT.

This clone was seen a few times. The rearrangement joins TRBV10-3 to TRBJ2-6, with 8 bases that match TRBD1. This CDR3 has 13 residues. Germline V gives CDR1 ENHRY, CDR2 SYGVKD. V was clipped by 11 bases and J by 4 bases; unmatched bases: 4. In DNA, the CDR3 is TGTGCCTACAGGGGGGAAGGGGCCAACGTCCTGACTTTC. Translating it yields CAYRGEGANVLTF.

The chain joins TRBV3-1 (or the pseudogene TRBV3-2) to TRBJ1-2; no definite D call. V lost 0 bases and J lost 2, with 10 bases in between. Germline CDR1 reads LGHDT; CDR2 reads YNNKEL (reference sequence). This CDR3 has 15 amino acids. The CDR3 here is CASSQEEAPNYGYTF. DNA for the CDR3: TGTGCCAGCAGCCAAGAGGAGGCGCCAAACTATGGCTACACCTTC.

The chain couples TRBV15 to TRBJ2-7; TRBD2 aligns across 9 bases. Germline trimming cut 1 base from V and 6 bases from J; bases unmatched to any gene: 10. This CDR3 region has 16 residues. Germline V lookup: CDR1 LNHNV, CDR2 YYDKDF (reference sequence). The CDR3 protein is CATSRGGSGGPSEQYF. The CDR3 nucleotides are TGTGCCACCAGCAGAGGAGGCAGCGGGGGGCCATCCGAGCAGTACTTC.

CDR3 coding DNA: TGCGCCAGCAGCCAAGGGGACAGGGTTAAAAATGAGCAGTTCTTC. It translates to CASSQGDRVKNEQFF. The chain joins TRBV4-1 to TRBJ2-1; the match to TRBD1 covers 9 bases. The CDR3 is 15 amino acids. After removal of 1 base from V and 7 bases from J, the junction contained 5 bases not matched to a gene. Per the germline V gene, CDR1 is MGHRA and CDR2 is YSYEKL.

This clone was found once. The chain joins TRBV5-1 to TRBJ1-1; TRBD1 might be the D (5 bases). The germline V gene encodes CDR1 SGHRS and CDR2 YFSETQ. V lost 0 bases and J lost 0, with 6 bases in between. CDR3 length equals 14 residues. CDR3 nucleotide sequence: TGCGCCAGCAGCTTGGAGGGGTTGAACACTGAAGCTTTCTTT. It yields the protein CASSLEGLNTEAFF.

Points on this clone: At one of its ends the junction is not consistent with the germline gene, which may arise from a read error. The chain uses TRBV5-6 and TRBJ2-3; D not resolved. The CDR3 has 15 amino acids. Looked up from germline, CDR1 is SGHDT and CDR2 is YYEEEE. In DNA, the CDR3 is TGTGCCGGCAGCGAAACACATTCCGATACAGATGCGCAGTATTTT. As protein: CAGSETHSDTDAQYF. The whole variable domain, filled in from reference TRBV5-6 and TRBJ2-3, reads DAGVTQSPTHLIKTRGQQVTLRCSPKSGHDTVSWYQQALGQGPQFIFQYYEEEERQRGNFPDRFSGHQFPNYSSELNVNALLLGDSALYLCAGSETHSDTDAQYFGPGTRLTVL.

The chain links TRBV10-3 to TRBJ1-6, with 7 positions matching TRBD1. Trimming took 9 bases from V and 8 from J; bases not matched to a gene: 13. The length of the CDR3 is 15 residues. CDR1 and CDR2 (germline): ENHRY, SYGVKD. The CDR3 nucleotides read TGTGCCATTGGGACGAACCCGACAGGGCATTCACCCCTCCACTTT. Translated, it gives CAIGTNPTGHSPLHF.